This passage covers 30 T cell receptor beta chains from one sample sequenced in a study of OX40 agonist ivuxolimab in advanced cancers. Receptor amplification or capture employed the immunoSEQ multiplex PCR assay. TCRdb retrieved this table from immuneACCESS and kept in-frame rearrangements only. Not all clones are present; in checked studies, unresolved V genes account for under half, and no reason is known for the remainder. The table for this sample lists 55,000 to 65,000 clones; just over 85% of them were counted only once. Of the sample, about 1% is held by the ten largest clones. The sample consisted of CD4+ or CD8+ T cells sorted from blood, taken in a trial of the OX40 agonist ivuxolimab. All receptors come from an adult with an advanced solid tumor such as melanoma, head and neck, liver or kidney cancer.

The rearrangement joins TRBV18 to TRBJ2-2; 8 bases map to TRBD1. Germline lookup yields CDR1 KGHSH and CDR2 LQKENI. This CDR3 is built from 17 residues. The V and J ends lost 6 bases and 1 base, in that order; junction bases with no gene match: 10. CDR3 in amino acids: CASSEYLQGVNTGELFF. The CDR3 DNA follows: TGTGCCAGCTCCGAATACCTACAGGGGGTGAACACCGGGGAGCTGTTTTTT.

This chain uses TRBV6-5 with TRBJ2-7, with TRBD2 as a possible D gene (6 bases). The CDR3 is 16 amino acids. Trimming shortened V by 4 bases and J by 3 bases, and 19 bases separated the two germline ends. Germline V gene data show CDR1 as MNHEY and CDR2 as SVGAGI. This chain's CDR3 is CASSWGSVGGGYEQYF. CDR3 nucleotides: TGTGCCAGCAGTTGGGGGTCGGTGGGAGGAGGCTACGAGCAGTACTTC.

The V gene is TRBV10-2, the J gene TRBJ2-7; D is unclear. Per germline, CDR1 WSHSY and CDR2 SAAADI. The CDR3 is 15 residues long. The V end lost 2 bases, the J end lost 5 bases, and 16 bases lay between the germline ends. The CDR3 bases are TGCGCCAGCAGTGAGAGGGTGGGGTTATCGGACGAGCAGTACTTC. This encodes CASSERVGLSDEQYF.

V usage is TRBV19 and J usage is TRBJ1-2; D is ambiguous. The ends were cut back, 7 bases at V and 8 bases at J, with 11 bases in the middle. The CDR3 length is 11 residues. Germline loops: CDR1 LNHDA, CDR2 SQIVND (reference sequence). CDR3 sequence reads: CASTGLRGYTF. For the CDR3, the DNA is TGTGCCAGTACGGGCCTGCGGGGCTACACCTTC.

CDR3 region: CASSYSGNYGYTF. CDR3 DNA sequence: TGTGCCAGCAGTTACAGCGGGAACTATGGCTACACCTTC. The chain joins TRBV6-5 to TRBJ1-2; no firm D call. The ends were cut back, 2 bases at V and 2 bases at J, with 6 bases in the middle. In germline, CDR1 is MNHEY, CDR2 SVGAGI. The CDR3 contains 13 residues.

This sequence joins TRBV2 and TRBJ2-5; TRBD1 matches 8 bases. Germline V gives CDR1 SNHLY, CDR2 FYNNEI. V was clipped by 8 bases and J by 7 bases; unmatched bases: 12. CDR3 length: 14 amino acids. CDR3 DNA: TGTGCCAGCTTGAGAGACAGGGGCCCGGGGACCCAGTACTTC. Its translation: CASLRDRGPGTQYF.

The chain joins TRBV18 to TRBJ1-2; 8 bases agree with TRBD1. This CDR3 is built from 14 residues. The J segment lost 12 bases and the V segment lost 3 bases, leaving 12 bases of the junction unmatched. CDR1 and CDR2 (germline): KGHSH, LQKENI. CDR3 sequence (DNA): TGTGCCAGCTCACCCCGGACAGGGATAGTAGGGGACACCTTC. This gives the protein CASSPRTGIVGDTF.

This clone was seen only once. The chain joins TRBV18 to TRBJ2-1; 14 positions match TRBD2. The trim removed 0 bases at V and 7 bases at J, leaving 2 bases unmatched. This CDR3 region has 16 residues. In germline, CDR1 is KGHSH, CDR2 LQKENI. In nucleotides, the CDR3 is TGTGCCAGCTCACCACCTGGGACTAGCGGGAGTAATGAGCAGTTCTTC. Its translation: CASSPPGTSGSNEQFF.

The DNA for the CDR3 is TGTGCCAGCAGCTTGGTTTTGGGTGGCTACACCTTC. Amino acids: CASSLVLGGYTF. This chain links TRBV5-6 with TRBJ1-2; D not resolved. V was clipped by 0 bases and J by 7 bases, with 7 bases between them. The length of the CDR3 is 12 residues. The germline V gene encodes CDR1 SGHDT and CDR2 YYEEEE.

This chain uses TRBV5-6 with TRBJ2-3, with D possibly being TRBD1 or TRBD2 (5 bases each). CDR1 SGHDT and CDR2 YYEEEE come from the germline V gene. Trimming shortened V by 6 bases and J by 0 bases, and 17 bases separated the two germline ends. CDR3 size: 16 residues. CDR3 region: CASTIRRGYSTDTQYF. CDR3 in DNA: TGTGCCAGCACCATCCGACGGGGCTATAGCACAGATACGCAGTATTTT.

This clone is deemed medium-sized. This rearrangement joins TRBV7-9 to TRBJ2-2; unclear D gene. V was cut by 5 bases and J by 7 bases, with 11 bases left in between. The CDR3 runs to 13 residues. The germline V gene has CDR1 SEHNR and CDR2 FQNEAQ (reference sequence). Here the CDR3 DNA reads TGTGCCAGCAGCCCCCAGCTCGGCGGGGAGCTGTTTTTT. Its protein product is CASSPQLGGELFF.

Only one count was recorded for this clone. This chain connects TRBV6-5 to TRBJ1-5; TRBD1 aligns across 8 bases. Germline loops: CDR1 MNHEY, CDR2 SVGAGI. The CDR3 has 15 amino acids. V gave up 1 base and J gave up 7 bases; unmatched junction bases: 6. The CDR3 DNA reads TGTGCCAGCAGTTACTTGGCCGACAGGGGACAGCCCCAGCATTTT. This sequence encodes CASSYLADRGQPQHF.

Here the CDR3 DNA reads TGTGCCAGCAGCCGCTACGGTACAGGGGCCAACGTCCTGACTTTC. The encoded protein is CASSRYGTGANVLTF. The V gene is TRBV11-2, the J gene TRBJ2-6; no definite D call. The CDR3 spans 15 residues. V lost 5 bases and J lost 4, with 12 bases in between. The germline V gene has CDR1 SGHAT and CDR2 FQNNGV.

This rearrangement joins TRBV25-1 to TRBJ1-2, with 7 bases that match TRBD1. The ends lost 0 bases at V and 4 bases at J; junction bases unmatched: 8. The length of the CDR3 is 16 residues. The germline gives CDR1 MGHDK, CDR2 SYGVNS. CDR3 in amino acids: CASSEYSRQGLYGYTF. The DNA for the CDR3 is TGTGCCAGCAGTGAATACTCCAGACAGGGACTCTATGGCTACACCTTC.

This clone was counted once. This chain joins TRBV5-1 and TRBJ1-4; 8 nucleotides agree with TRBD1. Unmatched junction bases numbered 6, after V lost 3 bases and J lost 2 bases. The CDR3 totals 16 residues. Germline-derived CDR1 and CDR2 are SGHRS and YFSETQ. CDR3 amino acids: CASSSRDRLTNEKLFF. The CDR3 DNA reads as TGCGCCAGCAGCTCAAGGGACAGGCTGACTAATGAAAAACTGTTTTTT. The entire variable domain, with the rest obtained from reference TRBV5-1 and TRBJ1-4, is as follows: KAGVTQTPRYLIKTRGQQVTLSCSPISGHRSVSWYQQTPGQGLQFLFEYFSETQRNKGNFPGRFSGRQFSNSRSEMNVSTLELGDSALYLCASSSRDRLTNEKLFFGSGTQLSVL.

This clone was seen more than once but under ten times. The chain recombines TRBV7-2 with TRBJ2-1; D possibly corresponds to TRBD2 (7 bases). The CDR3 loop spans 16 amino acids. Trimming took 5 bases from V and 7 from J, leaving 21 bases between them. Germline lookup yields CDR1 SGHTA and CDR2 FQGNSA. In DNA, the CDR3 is TGTGCCAGCAGCCGCGAGGTTGGGGGGGGGCGAAATGAGCAGTTCTTC. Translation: CASSREVGGGRNEQFF.

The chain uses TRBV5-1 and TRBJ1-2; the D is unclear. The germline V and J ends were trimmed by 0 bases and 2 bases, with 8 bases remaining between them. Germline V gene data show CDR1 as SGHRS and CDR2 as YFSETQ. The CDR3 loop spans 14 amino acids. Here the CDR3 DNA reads TGCGCCAGCAGCTTGGATGTGGGAAACTATGGCTACACCTTC. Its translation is CASSLDVGNYGYTF.

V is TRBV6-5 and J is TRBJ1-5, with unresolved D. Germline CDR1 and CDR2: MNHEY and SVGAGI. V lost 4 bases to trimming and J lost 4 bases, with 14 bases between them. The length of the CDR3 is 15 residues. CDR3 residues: CASSSSSGRNQPQHF. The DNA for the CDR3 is TGTGCCAGCAGTTCCTCCTCGGGGAGGAATCAGCCCCAGCATTTT.

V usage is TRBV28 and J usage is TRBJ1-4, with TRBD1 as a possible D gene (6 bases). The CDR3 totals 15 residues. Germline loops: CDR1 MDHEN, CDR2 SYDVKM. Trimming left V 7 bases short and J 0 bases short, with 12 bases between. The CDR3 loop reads CASKRTDATNEKLFF. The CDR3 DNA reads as TGTGCCAGCAAAAGGACAGATGCAACTAATGAAAAACTGTTTTTT.

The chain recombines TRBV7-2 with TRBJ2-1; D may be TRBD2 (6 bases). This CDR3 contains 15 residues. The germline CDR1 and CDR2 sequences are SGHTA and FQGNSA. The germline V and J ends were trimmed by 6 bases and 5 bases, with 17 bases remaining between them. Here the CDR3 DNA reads TGTGCCAGCAGGGCTTGGGCTAGCGCCAACAATGAGCAGTTCTTC. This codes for CASRAWASANNEQFF.

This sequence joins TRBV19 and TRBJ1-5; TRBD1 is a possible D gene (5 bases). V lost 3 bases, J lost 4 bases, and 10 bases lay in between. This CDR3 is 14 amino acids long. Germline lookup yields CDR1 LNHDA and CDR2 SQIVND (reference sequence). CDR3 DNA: TGTGCCAGTAGTATCCCCCCAGGGAATCAGCCCCAGCATTTT. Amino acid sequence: CASSIPPGNQPQHF.

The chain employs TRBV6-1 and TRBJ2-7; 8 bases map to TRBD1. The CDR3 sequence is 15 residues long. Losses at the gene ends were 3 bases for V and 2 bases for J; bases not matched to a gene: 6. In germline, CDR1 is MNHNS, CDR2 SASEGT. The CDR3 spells CASSDRTGQAYEQYF. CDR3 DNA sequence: TGTGCCAGCAGTGATCGGACGGGACAGGCCTACGAGCAGTACTTC.

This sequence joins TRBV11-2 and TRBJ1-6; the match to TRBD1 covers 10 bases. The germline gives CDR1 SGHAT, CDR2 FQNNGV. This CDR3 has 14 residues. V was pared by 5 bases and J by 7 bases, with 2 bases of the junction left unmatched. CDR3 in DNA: TGTGCCAGCAGCAGGACAGGGGGAAATTCACCCCTCCACTTT. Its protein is CASSRTGGNSPLHF.

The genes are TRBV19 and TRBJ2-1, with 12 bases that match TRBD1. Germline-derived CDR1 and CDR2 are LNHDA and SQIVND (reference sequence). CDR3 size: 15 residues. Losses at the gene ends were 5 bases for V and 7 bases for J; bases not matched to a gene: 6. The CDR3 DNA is TGTGCCAGTAGTGCCCGGGACAGGGGGCGGAATGAGCAGTTCTTC. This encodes CASSARDRGRNEQFF.

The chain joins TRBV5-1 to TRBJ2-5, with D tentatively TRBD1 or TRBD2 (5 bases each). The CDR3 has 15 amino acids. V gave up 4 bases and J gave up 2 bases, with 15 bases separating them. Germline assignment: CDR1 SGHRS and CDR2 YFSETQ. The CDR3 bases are TGCGCCAGCAGCACTGGGACCCTCGGGCAAGAGACCCAGTACTTC. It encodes CASSTGTLGQETQYF.

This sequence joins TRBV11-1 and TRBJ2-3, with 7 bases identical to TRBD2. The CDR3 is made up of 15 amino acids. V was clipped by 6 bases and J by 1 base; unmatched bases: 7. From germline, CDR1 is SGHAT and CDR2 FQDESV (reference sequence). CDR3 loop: CASSLGGLGTDTQYF. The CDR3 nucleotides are TGTGCCAGCAGTCTGGGAGGGTTGGGCACAGATACGCAGTATTTT.

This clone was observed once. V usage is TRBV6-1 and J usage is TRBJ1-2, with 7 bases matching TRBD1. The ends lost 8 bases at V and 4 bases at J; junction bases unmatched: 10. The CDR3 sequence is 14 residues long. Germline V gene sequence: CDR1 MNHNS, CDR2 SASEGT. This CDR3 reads CASGTGQASYGYTF. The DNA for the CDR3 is TGTGCCAGCGGAACTGGACAGGCAAGCTATGGCTACACCTTC.

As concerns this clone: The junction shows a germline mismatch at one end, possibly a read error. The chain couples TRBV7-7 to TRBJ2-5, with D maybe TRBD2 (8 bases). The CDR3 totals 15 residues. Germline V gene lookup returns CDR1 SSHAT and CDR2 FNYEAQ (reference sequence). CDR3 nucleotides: TGTGCTAGCAGCTTAGCGGGACAGAGCCAAGAGACCCAGTACTTC. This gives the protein CASSLAGQSQETQYF.

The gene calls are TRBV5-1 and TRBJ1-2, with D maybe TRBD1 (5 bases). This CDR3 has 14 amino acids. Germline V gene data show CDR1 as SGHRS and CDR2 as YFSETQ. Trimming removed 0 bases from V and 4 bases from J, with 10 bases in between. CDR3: CASSLGQNPYGYTF. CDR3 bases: TGCGCCAGCAGCTTGGGACAGAATCCCTATGGCTACACCTTC.

This CDR3 reads CASSLGPIRNQPQHF. Here the CDR3 DNA reads TGCGCCAGCAGCTTGGGGCCGATACGGAATCAGCCCCAGCATTTT. The chain carries TRBV5-1 and TRBJ1-5; D gene uncertain. Trimming removed 0 bases at V and 4 bases at J, with 11 bases between. This CDR3 has 15 amino acids. The germline gives CDR1 SGHRS, CDR2 YFSETQ.